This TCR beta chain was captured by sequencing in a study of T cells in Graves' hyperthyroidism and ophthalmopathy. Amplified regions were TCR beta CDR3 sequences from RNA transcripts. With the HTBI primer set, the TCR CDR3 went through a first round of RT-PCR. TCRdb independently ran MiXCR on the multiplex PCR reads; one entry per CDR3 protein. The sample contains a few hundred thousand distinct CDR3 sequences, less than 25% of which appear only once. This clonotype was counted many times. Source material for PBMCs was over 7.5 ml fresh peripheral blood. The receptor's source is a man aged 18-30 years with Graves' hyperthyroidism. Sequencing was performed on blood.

The CDR3 here is CASSEADRGSYEQYF. In DNA form, the CDR3 reads TGTGCCAGCAGTGAAGCGGACAGGGGGTCCTACGAGCAGTACTTC. The chain joins TRBV2 to TRBJ2-7, with 10 nucleotides matching TRBD1. Germline assignment: CDR1 SNHLY and CDR2 FYNNEI. Unmatched junction bases numbered 0, after V lost 0 bases and J lost 1 base. The CDR3 runs 15 residues.